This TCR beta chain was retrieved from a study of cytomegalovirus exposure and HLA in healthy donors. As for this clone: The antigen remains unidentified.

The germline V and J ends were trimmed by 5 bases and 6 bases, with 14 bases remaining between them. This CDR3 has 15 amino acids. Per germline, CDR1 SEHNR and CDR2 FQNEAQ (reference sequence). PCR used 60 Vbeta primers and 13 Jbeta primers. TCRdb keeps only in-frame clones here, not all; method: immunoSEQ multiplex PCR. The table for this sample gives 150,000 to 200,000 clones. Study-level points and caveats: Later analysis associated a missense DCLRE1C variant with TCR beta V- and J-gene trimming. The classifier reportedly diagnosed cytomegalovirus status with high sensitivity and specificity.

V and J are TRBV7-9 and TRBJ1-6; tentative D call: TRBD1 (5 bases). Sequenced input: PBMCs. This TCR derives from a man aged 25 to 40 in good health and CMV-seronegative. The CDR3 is CASSRIGASNSPLHF. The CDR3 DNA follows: TGTGCCAGCAGCAGGATTGGGGCTAGTAATTCACCCCTCCACTTT.